The 20 T cell receptor beta chains given below trace back to one sample, sequenced in a study of siplizumab effects on memory and regulatory T cells. Sequenced by immunoSEQ multiplex PCR; TCRdb stores in-frame clones only, minus some. This table holds about 120,000 clones, over 85% found once. Sequenced material: non-Treg CD4+ T cells sorted from blood. These receptors all stem from a human donor in good health.

The rearrangement links TRBV5-1 to TRBJ1-5; no firm D call. This CDR3 comprises 13 residues. Germline V gives CDR1 SGHRS, CDR2 YFSETQ. Trimming cost V 9 bases and J 4 bases, with 14 bases left between them. CDR3 DNA: TGCGCCATCGAGGGTTGGAAAAATCAGCCCCAGCATTTT. Translated, it gives CAIEGWKNQPQHF. Full variable domain (remainder filled in from reference TRBV5-1 and TRBJ1-5): KAGVTQTPRYLIKTRGQQVTLSCSPISGHRSVSWYQQTPGQGLQFLFEYFSETQRNKGNFPGRFSGRQFSNSRSEMNVSTLELGDSALYLCAIEGWKNQPQHFGDGTRLSIL.

This rearrangement joins TRBV7-3 to TRBJ1-1; D possibly corresponds to TRBD1 (5 bases). Trimming took 5 bases from V and 5 from J, leaving 15 bases between them. CDR1 SGHTA and CDR2 FQGTGA come from the germline V gene. CDR3 length: 14 amino acids. In nucleotides, the CDR3 is TGTGCCAGCAGCCAGGAAGCTGGGACGACTGAAGCTTTCTTT. Translation gives CASSQEAGTTEAFF.

The V call is TRBV6-1, the J call TRBJ1-4; D not resolved. The V gene lost 5 bases and the J gene lost 2 bases, with 9 bases spanning the gap. From germline, CDR1 is MNHNS and CDR2 SASEGT. This CDR3 has 14 residues. Here the CDR3 reads CASSKTGTNEKLFF. As DNA, the CDR3 is TGTGCCAGCAGTAAGACGGGGACTAATGAAAAACTGTTTTTT.

The chain combines TRBV4-2 with TRBJ2-5; 15 bases are a match to TRBD2. The junction had 5 bases not matched to a gene; V was cut back by 4 bases and J by 5 bases. This CDR3 comprises 16 residues. Germline CDR1 reads LGHNA; CDR2 reads YNFKEQ. The CDR3 is CASSLGLAGGQETQYF. As DNA, the CDR3 is TGTGCCAGCAGCCTCGGACTAGCGGGGGGGCAGGAGACCCAGTACTTC.

The rearrangement uses TRBV7-3 and TRBJ1-1; no firm D call. With 0 bases removed from V and 0 bases from J, the gap between germline ends came to 8 bases. This CDR3 has 15 amino acids. Germline CDR1 and CDR2: SGHTA and FQGTGA. The CDR3 nucleotides are TGTGCCAGCAGCTTAACGGCCGGACTGAACACTGAAGCTTTCTTT. Translated: CASSLTAGLNTEAFF. The full variable domain, completed using reference TRBV7-3 and TRBJ1-1, is GAGVSQTPSNKVTEKGKYVELRCDPISGHTALYWYRQSLGQGPEFLIYFQGTGAADDSGLPNDRFFAVRPEGSVSTLKIQRTERGDSAVYLCASSLTAGLNTEAFFGQGTRLTVV.

J is TRBJ1-1 and V is TRBV6-5, with unresolved D. The CDR3 spans 14 residues. The ends were cut back, 2 bases at V and 1 base at J, with 8 bases in the middle. Germline V gives CDR1 MNHEY, CDR2 SVGAGI. CDR3: CASSYVGSNTEAFF. CDR3 coding DNA: TGTGCCAGCAGTTACGTAGGTTCGAACACTGAAGCTTTCTTT.

The chain carries TRBV10-3 and TRBJ1-1, with TRBD1 matching 8 bases. The CDR3 is 16 residues long. CDR1 ENHRY and CDR2 SYGVKD come from the germline V gene. V lost 8 bases, J lost 4 bases, and 15 bases stayed unmatched. The CDR3 region is CAIHSDRGFWSTEAFF. The CDR3 nucleotides are TGTGCCATCCATAGTGACAGGGGATTTTGGAGCACTGAAGCTTTCTTT.

V usage is TRBV5-1 and J usage is TRBJ1-1; D is uncertain. CDR3 length equals 15 residues. Trimming took 1 base from V and 0 from J, leaving 10 bases between them. CDR1 SGHRS and CDR2 YFSETQ come from the germline V gene. The CDR3, as DNA: TGCGCCAGCAGCTTGAGCGGCTACATGAACACTGAAGCTTTCTTT. It is translated as CASSLSGYMNTEAFF.

The chain has TRBV19 and TRBJ2-5; D not certain. This CDR3 region has 13 residues. Per germline, CDR1 LNHDA and CDR2 SQIVND (reference sequence). V was trimmed by 4 bases and J by 0 bases, leaving 6 bases between them. DNA of the CDR3: TGTGCCAGTAGTAACGGGTACCAAGAGACCCAGTACTTC. As protein: CASSNGYQETQYF.

In this sample, this clone turned up once. This chain uses TRBV2 with TRBJ2-2, with D unresolved. The CDR3 loop spans 11 amino acids. CDR1 is SNHLY, CDR2 FYNNEI, per germline. Deletions cut 6 bases from V and 1 base from J, with 0 bases between. The CDR3 region has the DNA TGTGCCAGCAGGAACACCGGGGAGCTGTTTTTT. This encodes CASRNTGELFF.

This rearrangement joins TRBV28 to TRBJ1-4; no definite D call. Trimming removed 6 bases at V and 10 bases at J, with 18 bases between. The CDR3 totals 14 residues. Germline V gene data show CDR1 as MDHEN and CDR2 as SYDVKM. CDR3 region: CASRRGSVEGKLFF. CDR3 nucleotides: TGTGCCAGCAGAAGAGGGTCGGTGGAGGGAAAACTGTTTTTT.

This clone was seen more than once but under ten times. The chain employs TRBV27 and TRBJ1-1, with 8 bases that match TRBD1. The CDR3 has 14 amino acids. Germline CDR1 reads MNHEY; CDR2 reads SMNVEV (reference sequence). The V gene end was trimmed by 5 bases and the J gene end by 1 base; junction bases not matched to a gene: 3. CDR3 bases: TGTGCCAGCAGTCCGGGACAGGAGAACACTGAAGCTTTCTTT. This codes for CASSPGQENTEAFF.

This chain uses TRBV7-6 with TRBJ2-5; 9 nucleotides line up with TRBD2. The CDR3 spans 16 residues. Per germline, CDR1 SGHVS and CDR2 FNYEAQ. Trimming at V came to 1 base and at J to 2 bases, leaving 5 bases not matched to a gene. The CDR3 nucleotides read TGTGCCAGCAGCTTAGTTCCAGCGGGGGGACAAGAGACCCAGTACTTC. Protein product: CASSLVPAGGQETQYF.

The chain recombines TRBV12-5 with TRBJ2-5; D is uncertain. Between the trimmed V and J ends, which lost 0 bases and 7 bases, there was a span of 6 bases. The CDR3 totals 12 residues. Per the germline V gene, CDR1 is LGHNT and CDR2 is FRNRAP. CDR3 region: CASGLVGLTQYF. The CDR3 coding sequence is TGTGCTAGTGGTTTGGTTGGTTTGACCCAGTACTTC.

This clone appeared a few times. The chain is built from TRBV9 and TRBJ1-2; no reliable D call. Between the trimmed V and J ends, which lost 5 bases and 8 bases, there was a span of 16 bases. CDR1 SGDLS and CDR2 YYNGEE come from the germline V gene. This CDR3 is built from 13 residues. CDR3 region: CASSATTVEGYTF. The CDR3 DNA reads TGTGCCAGCAGTGCTACCACAGTGGAAGGCTACACCTTC.

The table lists this clone with a count of one. V is TRBV5-6 and J is TRBJ2-5; tentatively, D is TRBD2 (6 bases). The CDR3 sequence is 16 residues long. Germline V lookup: CDR1 SGHDT, CDR2 YYEEEE. Trimming took 2 bases from V and 0 from J, leaving 14 bases between them. The CDR3 region has the DNA TGTGCCAGCAGCTTCCCATTTGCGGGGCACCAAGAGACCCAGTACTTC. Amino acid sequence: CASSFPFAGHQETQYF.

The genes are TRBV5-6 and TRBJ2-6; perhaps TRBD2 as D (6 bases). The CDR3 loop spans 17 amino acids. Germline CDR1 SGHDT, CDR2 YYEEEE. Trimming took 2 bases from V and 0 from J, leaving 12 bases between them. The CDR3 coding sequence is TGTGCCAGCAGCTTCTCCCACGGGAGCTCTGGGGCCAACGTCCTGACTTTC. Encoded protein: CASSFSHGSSGANVLTF.

This sequence joins TRBV4-1 and TRBJ2-5; TRBD2 aligns across 8 bases. CDR3 size: 16 residues. CDR1 is MGHRA and CDR2 is YSYEKL in the germline V gene. V lost 1 base, J lost 5 bases, and 9 bases stayed unmatched. Here the CDR3 reads CASSQGPGGAVETQYF. In DNA form, the CDR3 reads TGCGCCAGCAGCCAAGGACCCGGGGGGGCAGTTGAGACCCAGTACTTC.

V gene TRBV6-1 combines with J gene TRBJ1-1, with no clear D. Trimming cost V 2 bases and J 1 base, with 8 bases left between them. Germline values: CDR1 MNHNS, CDR2 SASEGT. This CDR3 spans 14 amino acids. The CDR3 loop reads CASSERVPNTEAFF. The CDR3 region has the DNA TGTGCCAGCAGTGAAAGGGTACCGAACACTGAAGCTTTCTTT.

The chain uses TRBV5-4 and TRBJ2-2; D remains unclear. The length of the CDR3 is 16 residues. Germline V CDR1 and CDR2: SGHNT, YYREEE (reference sequence). Trimming left V 4 bases short and J 0 bases short, with 13 bases between. The CDR3 sequence is CASSPSQAANTGELFF. CDR3 DNA sequence: TGTGCCAGCAGCCCGAGCCAGGCCGCGAACACCGGGGAGCTGTTTTTT.